This T cell receptor (beta chain) was sequenced in a study of T cell clusters in autoimmune cytopenias (dated 2019 in TCRdb). In terms of the full investigation: Of the 40 to 45 healthy donor controls, over 20 were female, and the group had a mean age of 56 years and a median age of roughly 62 years. A median TRB sequencing depth of roughly 56,000 reads per sample was reached, and a median of roughly 2,500 distinct TRB clonotypes per sample was obtained. TRB and IGH repertoires from peripheral blood were sequenced in autoimmune cytopenia patients at active disease and during treatment follow-up, with healthy, CLL and autoimmune hepatitis controls included alongside. The study aimed to test whether autoimmune cytopenia patients carry a disease-specific immune repertoire signature usable as a blood-based biomarker. Controls were about two dozen age-matched healthy donors for primary cytopenia and 14 age-matched CLL patients for secondary cytopenia. Repertoires from autoimmune hepatitis patients were compared with those of under 25 healthy donors matched for age and sex.

For this clonotype: Its antigen remains undetermined.

To amplify TRB rearrangements, a touch-down multiplex PCR protocol was run with the TRB-A and TRB-B primer pools combined in a single tube. Illumina adapters and sample indices were attached to the amplicons through two consecutive PCR reactions using Phusion HS II polymerase. After gel purification with the NucleoSpin Gel and PCR Clean-up kit, the amplicons were quantified by Qubit and checked for quality on an Agilent 2100 Bioanalyzer. Sequencing of the libraries was done on an Illumina MiSeq with paired-end, single-indexed, 600-cycle runs. The paper's processing steps were these. Alignment and assembly of TRB reads were performed with MiXCR version 2.1.12 and the default MiXCR reference library. Each unique CDR3 nucleotide sequence defined a clone, and only productive sequences with at least two reads were analysed. To assess repertoire diversity, an R script computed alpha-parameterized diversity profiles (alpha 0 to 5), which included the Shannon (alpha 1) and Simpson (alpha 2) indices. The tcR package was used to compute combinatorial TRB VJ usage, which was then compared between cohorts by principal component analysis with ade4. TCRbeta CDR3s were clustered with GLIPH on cohort pairs matched by age and read depth, and cluster frequencies were compared by Wilcoxon test. Through TCRdb reprocessing, the reads give one entry per CDR3 protein sequence; DNA is omitted. The V and J calls come from TCRdb's annotation, not from the publication. This sample's clone table shows about 6,100 distinct CDR3 sequences. The ten largest clones add up to 5.5% to 6% of the sample.

TRB amplification used about 0.25 ug of peripheral blood genomic DNA, 41,000 or so genome equivalents, per sample. The study at large found these results: TRB repertoire shifts, with less even repertoires in secondary cytopenia and CLL, mostly reflected lymphoma bias rather than autoimmunity. The cluster-lack signature was not seen for secondary cytopenia versus CLL, apparently masked by the dominant lymphoma-associated repertoire. The T cell clusters were only ever defined in silico, so experimental validation of their functional role was still needed. Healthy donors showed 2.5 to 3.5-fold more exclusive TRB clusters than active autoimmune hepatitis patients, consistent with an autoimmunity-wide signature. The GLIPH analysis suggested a lack of physiological T cell clusters in primary autoimmune cytopenia patients, since 51 clusters were exclusive to healthy donors whereas about 17 were exclusive to patients.

The cysteine opens and the phenylalanine closes a CDR3 of 12 amino acids. DNA is not on record. CDR1 SGHRS and CDR2 YFSETQ were looked up in the germline V gene. This sample also appeared in a second study, on T cell repertoires in aging, cancer and after chemotherapy. According to the second study: Six donor age groups were covered, ranging from 30 or younger up to 70 or older, and each group contained at least three individuals. Healthy donor control TCR repertoires were recorded over several months to years and showed clear clonal overlap across re-sampling. In total, the full dataset held some 8.2 million TCR reads. Compared with age-matched healthy donors, untreated patients with either hematological or solid cancers had significantly lower TCR diversity in the blood along with higher clonality. In healthy donors, the decline in TCR diversity with age was mainly explained by loss of richness, whereas in cancer patients loss of evenness was also found to contribute. An increase in median generation probability over the chemotherapy interval was observed in both cancer cohorts, suggesting that the repertoire was reconstituted through rebound thymic output. It was noted by the authors that conclusions about immunological memory after chemotherapy cannot be drawn from the repertoire data. To look at immunoaging and at how T cells reconstitute after chemotherapy, the study profiled TCR beta repertoires in peripheral blood from both healthy donors and cancer patients. A cohort of under 250 cancer patients (more than 90 with hematological and around 130 with solid cancers) was assembled, and approximately 97 healthy donors were included as a reference group. MiXCR versions 2.12 and 3.0.5 were used to process the TRB sequences. The repertoire metrics were Shannon diversity, evenness, clonality (calculated as one minus evenness), and diversity profiles parameterized by alpha from 0 to 5. The IGoR algorithm was used to compute generation probabilities of clones in paired pre- and post-chemotherapy samples.

The sequence is built from TRBV5-1 and TRBJ2-1; with no DNA, the TCRdb D assignment of TRBD2 cannot be verified. The source is a human donor in good health. Sequenced: peripheral blood. The CDR3 protein is CASSQTSFEQFF.